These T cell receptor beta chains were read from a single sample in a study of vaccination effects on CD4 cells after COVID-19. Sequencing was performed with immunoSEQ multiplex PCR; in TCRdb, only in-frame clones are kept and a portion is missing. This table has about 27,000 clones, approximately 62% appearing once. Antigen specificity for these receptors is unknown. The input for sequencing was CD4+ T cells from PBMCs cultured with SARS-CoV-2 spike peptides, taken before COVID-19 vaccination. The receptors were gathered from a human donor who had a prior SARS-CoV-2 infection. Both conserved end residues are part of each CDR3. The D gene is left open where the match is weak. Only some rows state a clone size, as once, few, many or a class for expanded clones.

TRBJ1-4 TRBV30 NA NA CAWSIQVEKLFF TGTGCCTGGAGTATACAGGTTGAAAAACTGTTTTTT
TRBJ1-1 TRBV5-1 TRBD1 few CASSRGTAKNTEAFF TGCGCCAGCAGCAGAGGGACAGCGAAGAACACTGAAGCTTTCTTT
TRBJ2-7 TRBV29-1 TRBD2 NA CSVSRLAGNEQYF TGCAGCGTTTCCCGACTAGCGGGAAACGAGCAGTACTTC
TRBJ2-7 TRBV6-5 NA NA CASSLGSDSYEQYF TGTGCCAGCAGTTTAGGGTCCGATTCCTACGAGCAGTACTTC
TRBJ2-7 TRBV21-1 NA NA CASSQTPWQGEPNYEQYF TGTGCCAGCAGCCAAACCCCCTGGCAGGGGGAACCAAACTACGAGCAGTACTTC
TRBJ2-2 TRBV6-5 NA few CASSYRVRATGELFF TGTGCCAGCAGTTATAGGGTCAGAGCCACCGGGGAGCTGTTTTTT
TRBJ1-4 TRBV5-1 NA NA CASSSDGWSSAGEKLFF TGCGCCAGCAGCTCGGATGGGTGGTCTTCGGCAGGTGAAAAACTGTTTTTT
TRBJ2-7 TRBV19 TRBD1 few CASRQTGFIEEQYF TGTGCCAGTAGACAGACAGGGTTCATCGAGGAGCAGTACTTC
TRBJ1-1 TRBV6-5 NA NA CASSYYYRGMNKDAFF TGTGCCAGCAGTTACTATTATCGGGGTATGAATAAAGACGCTTTCTTT
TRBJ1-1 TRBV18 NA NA CASSPDLNTEAFF TGTGCCAGCTCACCTGACTTGAACACTGAAGCTTTCTTT
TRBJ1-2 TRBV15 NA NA CATSRGSYGYTF TGTGCCACCAGCAGAGGCAGTTATGGCTACACCTTC
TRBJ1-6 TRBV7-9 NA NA CASQWGDSPLHF TGTGCCAGCCAGTGGGGCGATTCACCCCTCCACTTT
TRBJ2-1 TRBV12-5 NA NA CASGLEPGRSYNEQFF TGTGCTAGTGGTTTGGAGCCGGGGCGCTCCTACAATGAGCAGTTCTTC
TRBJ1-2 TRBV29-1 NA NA CLTGDDNYGYTF TGCCTTACGGGGGACGATAACTATGGCTACACCTTC
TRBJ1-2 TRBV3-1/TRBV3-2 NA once CASSPRSGGAHYGYTF TGTGCCAGCAGCCCCCGATCGGGGGGAGCTCACTATGGCTACACCTTC
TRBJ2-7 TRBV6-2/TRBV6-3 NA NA CASSRDRMYEQYF TGTGCCAGCAGTCGGGACCGTATGTACGAGCAGTACTTC
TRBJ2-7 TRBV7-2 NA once CASSLAGTEPRQYF TGTGCCAGCAGCTTAGCGGGTACTGAGCCCCGGCAGTACTTC
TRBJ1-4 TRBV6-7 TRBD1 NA CASSSSRDRESRPKQSNEKLFF TGTGCCAGCAGTTCGTCCCGGGACAGGGAAAGTAGGCCTAAACAAAGCAATGAAAAACTGTTTTTT
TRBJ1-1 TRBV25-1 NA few CASSPGAGWTEAFF TGTGCCAGCAGTCCCGGGGCAGGGTGGACTGAAGCTTTCTTT
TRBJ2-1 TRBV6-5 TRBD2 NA CASSRAGASYNEQFF TGTGCCAGCAGTCGAGCGGGAGCATCTTACAATGAGCAGTTCTTC
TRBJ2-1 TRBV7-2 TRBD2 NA CASSLWTSGHNEQFF TGTGCCAGCAGCCTATGGACTAGCGGCCACAATGAGCAGTTCTTC
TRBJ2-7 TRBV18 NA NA CASSPFGKDHEQYF TGTGCCAGCTCACCATTCGGGAAGGACCACGAGCAGTACTTC
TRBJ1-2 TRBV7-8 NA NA CASSLDRFYGYTF TGTGCCAGCAGCCTCGACAGGTTCTATGGCTACACCTTC
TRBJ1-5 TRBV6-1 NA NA CASSEVRQTNQPQHF TGTGCCAGCAGTGAAGTTCGGCAGACTAATCAGCCCCAGCATTTT
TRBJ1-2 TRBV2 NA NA CASSEYGTTYGYTF TGTGCCAGCAGTGAATATGGGACAACCTATGGCTACACCTTC
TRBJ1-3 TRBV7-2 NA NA CASSLDWGYTGNTIYF TGTGCCAGCAGCTTAGACTGGGGGTATACTGGAAACACCATATATTTT
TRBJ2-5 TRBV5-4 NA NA CASSLAAGRETQYF TGTGCCAGCAGCTTGGCCGCGGGACGGGAGACCCAGTACTTC
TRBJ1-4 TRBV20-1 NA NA CSASETATNEKLFF TGCAGTGCTAGTGAGACGGCAACTAATGAAAAACTGTTTTTT
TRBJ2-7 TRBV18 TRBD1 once CASSPPGQGEYEQYF TGTGCCAGCTCGCCCCCCGGACAGGGCGAGTACGAGCAGTACTTC
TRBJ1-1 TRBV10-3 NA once CAISDLGRNTEAFF TGTGCCATCAGTGATTTAGGCAGGAACACTGAAGCTTTCTTT
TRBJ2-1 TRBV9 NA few CASSVERGRQFF TGTGCCAGCAGCGTAGAGAGGGGCCGACAGTTCTTC
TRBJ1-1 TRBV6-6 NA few CASSFLQGNTEAFF TGTGCCAGCAGTTTCCTACAGGGAAACACTGAAGCTTTCTTT
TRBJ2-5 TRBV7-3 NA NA CASSSSGAVQETQYF TGTGCCAGCAGCTCCTCAGGGGCTGTCCAAGAGACCCAGTACTTC
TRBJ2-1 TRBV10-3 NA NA CAISDYINEQFF TGTGCCATCAGCGACTATATCAATGAGCAGTTCTTC
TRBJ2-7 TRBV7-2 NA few CASSLAVGQPDF TGTGCCAGCAGCTTAGCTGTAGGGCAGCCGGACTTC
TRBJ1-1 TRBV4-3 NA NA CASSQDQLSDRITLGVAFF TGCGCCAGCAGCCAAGATCAATTGAGTGACAGGATAACTCTCGGGGTGGCTTTCTTT
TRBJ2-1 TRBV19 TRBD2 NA CASPAYCWTGGDNEQFF TGTGCCAGTCCCGCCTATTGTTGGACGGGGGGGGACAATGAGCAGTTCTTC
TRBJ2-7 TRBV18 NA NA CASSQVGDYEQYF TGTGCCAGCTCACAGGTGGGAGACTACGAGCAGTACTTC
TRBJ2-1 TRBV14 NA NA CASSPVRGSGGLSDEQFF TGTGCCAGCAGCCCAGTCAGAGGCAGTGGCGGACTCAGCGATGAGCAGTTCTTC
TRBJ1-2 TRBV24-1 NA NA CATSETGRDYGYTF TGTGCCACCAGTGAAACAGGGAGAGACTATGGCTACACCTTC
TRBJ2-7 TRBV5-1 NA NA CASSLSSRAYEQYF TGCGCCAGCAGCTTGAGTTCCAGGGCCTACGAGCAGTACTTC